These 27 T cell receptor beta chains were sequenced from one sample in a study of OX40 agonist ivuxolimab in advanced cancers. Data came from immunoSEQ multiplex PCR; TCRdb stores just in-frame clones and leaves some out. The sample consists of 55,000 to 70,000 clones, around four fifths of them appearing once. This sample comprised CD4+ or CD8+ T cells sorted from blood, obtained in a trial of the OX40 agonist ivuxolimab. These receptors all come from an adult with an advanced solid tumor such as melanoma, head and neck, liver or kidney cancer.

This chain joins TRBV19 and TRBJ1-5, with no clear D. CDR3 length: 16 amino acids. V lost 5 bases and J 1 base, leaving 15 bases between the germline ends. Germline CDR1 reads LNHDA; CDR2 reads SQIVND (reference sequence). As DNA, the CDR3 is TGTGCCAGTAGTGGGATGGCCGGAGGGAGCAATCAGCCCCAGCATTTT. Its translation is CASSGMAGGSNQPQHF.

CDR3 nucleotides: TGTGCCAGCAGCGGTGCAGGCTCTGGAAACACCATATATTTT. It yields the protein CASSGAGSGNTIYF. The gene calls are TRBV9 and TRBJ1-3; the D is unclear. This CDR3 contains 14 residues. Per germline, CDR1 SGDLS and CDR2 YYNGEE. Trimming took off 3 bases at V and 0 bases at J, with 7 bases between the two ends. Drawing the rest from reference TRBV9 and TRBJ1-3, the complete variable domain is DSGVTQTPKHLITATGQRVTLRCSPRSGDLSVYWYQQSLDQGLQFLIQYYNGEERAKGNILERFSAQQFPDLHSELNLSSLELGDSALYFCASSGAGSGNTIYFGEGSWLTVV.

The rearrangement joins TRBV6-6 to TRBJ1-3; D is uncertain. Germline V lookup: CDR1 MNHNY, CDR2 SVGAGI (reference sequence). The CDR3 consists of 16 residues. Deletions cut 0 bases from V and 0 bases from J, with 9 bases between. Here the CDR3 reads CASSYSLAHSGNTIYF. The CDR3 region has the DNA TGTGCCAGCAGTTACTCGTTGGCACACTCTGGAAACACCATATATTTT.

The CDR3 DNA follows: TGCGCCAGCAGCTTACAGGGACTAAATACAGGCTACACCTTC. Translated, it gives CASSLQGLNTGYTF. The genes are TRBV5-1 and TRBJ1-2, with D possibly TRBD1 on 6 matching bases. The CDR3 loop spans 14 amino acids. Looked up from germline, CDR1 is SGHRS and CDR2 is YFSETQ. Trimming took 2 bases from V and 8 from J, leaving 16 bases between them.

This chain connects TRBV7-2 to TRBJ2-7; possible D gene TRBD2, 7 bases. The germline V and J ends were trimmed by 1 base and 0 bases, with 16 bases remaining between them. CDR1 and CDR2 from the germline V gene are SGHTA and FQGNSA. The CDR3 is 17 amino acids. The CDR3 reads CASSLGGGFTSSYEQYF. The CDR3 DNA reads TGTGCCAGCAGCTTAGGGGGGGGCTTCACCTCCTCCTACGAGCAGTACTTC.

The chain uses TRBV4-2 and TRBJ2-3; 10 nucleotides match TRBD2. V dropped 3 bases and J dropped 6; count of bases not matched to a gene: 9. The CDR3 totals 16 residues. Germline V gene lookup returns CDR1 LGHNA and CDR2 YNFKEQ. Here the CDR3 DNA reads TGTGCCAGCAGCCAGGATGAAGCGGGGGGGTCCGATACGCAGTATTTT. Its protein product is CASSQDEAGGSDTQYF.

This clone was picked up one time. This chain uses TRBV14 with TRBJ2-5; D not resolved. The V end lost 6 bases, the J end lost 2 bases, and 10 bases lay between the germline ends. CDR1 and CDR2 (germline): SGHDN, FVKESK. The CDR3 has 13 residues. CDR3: CASSQRAQETQYF. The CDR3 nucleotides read TGTGCCAGCAGTCAACGCGCTCAAGAGACCCAGTACTTC.

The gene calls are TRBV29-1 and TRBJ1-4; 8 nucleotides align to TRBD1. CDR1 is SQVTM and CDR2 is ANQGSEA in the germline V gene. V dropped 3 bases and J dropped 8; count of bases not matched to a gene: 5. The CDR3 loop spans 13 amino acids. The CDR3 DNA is TGCAGCGTTGAGGACAGGGAGAGAGAAAAACTGTTTTTT. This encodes CSVEDREREKLFF. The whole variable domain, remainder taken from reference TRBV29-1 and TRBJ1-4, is SAVISQKPSRDICQRGTSLTIQCQVDSQVTMMFWYRQQPGQSLTLIATANQGSEATYESGFVIDKFPISRPNLTFSTLTVSNMSPEDSSIYLCSVEDREREKLFFGSGTQLSVL.

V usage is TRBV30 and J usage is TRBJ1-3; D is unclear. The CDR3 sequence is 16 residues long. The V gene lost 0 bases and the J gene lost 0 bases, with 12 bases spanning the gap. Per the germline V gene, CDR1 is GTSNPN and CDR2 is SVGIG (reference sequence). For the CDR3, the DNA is TGTGCCTGGAGTGTTACCCAGAGGAACTCTGGAAACACCATATATTTT. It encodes CAWSVTQRNSGNTIYF.

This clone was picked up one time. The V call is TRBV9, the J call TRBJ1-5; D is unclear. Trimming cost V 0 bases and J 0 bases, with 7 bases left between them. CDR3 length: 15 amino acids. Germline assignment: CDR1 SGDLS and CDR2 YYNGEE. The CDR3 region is CASSVGHYSNQPQHF. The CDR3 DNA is TGTGCCAGCAGCGTAGGGCATTATAGCAATCAGCCCCAGCATTTT. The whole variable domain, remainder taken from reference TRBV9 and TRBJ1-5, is DSGVTQTPKHLITATGQRVTLRCSPRSGDLSVYWYQQSLDQGLQFLIQYYNGEERAKGNILERFSAQQFPDLHSELNLSSLELGDSALYFCASSVGHYSNQPQHFGDGTRLSIL.

For the CDR3, the DNA is TGTGCCAGCAGTTCAGGGTTGACCGGAAACACCATATATTTT. Its translation is CASSSGLTGNTIYF. The chain carries TRBV6-1 and TRBJ1-3, with D perhaps TRBD1 (5 bases). Germline V gene sequence: CDR1 MNHNS, CDR2 SASEGT. The CDR3 runs to 14 residues. V lost 5 bases, J lost 4 bases, and 12 bases lay in between.

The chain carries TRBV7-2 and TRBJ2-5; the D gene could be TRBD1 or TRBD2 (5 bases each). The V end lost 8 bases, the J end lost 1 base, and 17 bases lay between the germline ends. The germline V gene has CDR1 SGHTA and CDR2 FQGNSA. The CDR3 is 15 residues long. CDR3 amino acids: CASGASSVFQETQYF. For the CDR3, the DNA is TGTGCCAGCGGGGCTAGCTCCGTTTTCCAAGAGACCCAGTACTTC. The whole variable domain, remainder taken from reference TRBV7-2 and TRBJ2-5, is GAGVSQSPSNKVTEKGKDVELRCDPISGHTALYWYRQSLGQGLEFLIYFQGNSAPDKSGLPSDRFSAERTGGSVSTLTIQRTQQEDSAVYLCASGASSVFQETQYFGPGTRLLVL.

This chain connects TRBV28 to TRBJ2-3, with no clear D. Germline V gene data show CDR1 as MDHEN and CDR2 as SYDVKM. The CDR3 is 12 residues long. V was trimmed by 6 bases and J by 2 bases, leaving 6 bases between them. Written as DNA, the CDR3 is TGTGCCAGCAGGGGCAACACAGATACGCAGTATTTT. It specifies CASRGNTDTQYF.

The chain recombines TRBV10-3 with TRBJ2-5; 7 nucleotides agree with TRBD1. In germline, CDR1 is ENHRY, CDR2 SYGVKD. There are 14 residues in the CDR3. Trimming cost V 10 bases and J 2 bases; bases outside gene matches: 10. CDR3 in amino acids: CASNNRGGQETQYF. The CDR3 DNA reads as TGTGCCAGCAATAACAGGGGTGGGCAAGAGACCCAGTACTTC.

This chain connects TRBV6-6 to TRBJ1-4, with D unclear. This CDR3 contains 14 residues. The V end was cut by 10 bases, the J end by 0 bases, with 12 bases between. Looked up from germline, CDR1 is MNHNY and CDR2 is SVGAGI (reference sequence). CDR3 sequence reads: CATRPRATNEKLFF. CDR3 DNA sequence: TGTGCCACTAGGCCCCGAGCAACTAATGAAAAACTGTTTTTT.

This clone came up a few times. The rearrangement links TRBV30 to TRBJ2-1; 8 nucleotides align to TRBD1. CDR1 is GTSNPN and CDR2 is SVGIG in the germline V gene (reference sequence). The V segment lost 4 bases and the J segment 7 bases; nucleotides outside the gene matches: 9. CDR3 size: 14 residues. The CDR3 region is CAWNRGAVLNEQFF. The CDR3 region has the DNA TGTGCCTGGAACAGGGGGGCCGTGTTAAATGAGCAGTTCTTC.

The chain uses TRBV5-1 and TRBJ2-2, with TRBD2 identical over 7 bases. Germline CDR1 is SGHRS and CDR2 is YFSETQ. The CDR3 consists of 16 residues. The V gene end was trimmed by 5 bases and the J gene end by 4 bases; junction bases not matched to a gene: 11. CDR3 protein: CASSYYPTSTTGELFF. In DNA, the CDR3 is TGCGCCAGCAGTTACTATCCGACTAGCACCACCGGGGAGCTGTTTTTT.

Written as DNA, the CDR3 is TGTGCCAGCTCACCTCCCGGGACAGGGGGTTTTGGAAACACCATATATTTT. It translates to CASSPPGTGGFGNTIYF. V gene TRBV18 combines with J gene TRBJ1-3, with 11 bases identical to TRBD1. Germline V gene sequence: CDR1 KGHSH, CDR2 LQKENI. V trimming: 3 bases; J trimming: 3 bases; junction bases outside the gene matches: 7. The CDR3 has 17 amino acids.

The CDR3: CASSPSETGYEQYF. In DNA, the CDR3 is TGTGCCAGCTCACCTTCGGAGACGGGCTACGAGCAGTACTTC. V usage is TRBV18 and J usage is TRBJ2-7; D gene unclear. The germline V gene encodes CDR1 KGHSH and CDR2 LQKENI. This CDR3 has 14 amino acids. Trimming left V 3 bases short and J 3 bases short, with 12 bases between.

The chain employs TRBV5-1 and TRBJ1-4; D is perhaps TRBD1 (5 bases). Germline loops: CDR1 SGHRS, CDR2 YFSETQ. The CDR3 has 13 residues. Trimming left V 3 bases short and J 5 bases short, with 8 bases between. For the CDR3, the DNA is TGCGCCAGCAGCTCGGACACAAATGAAAAACTGTTTTTT. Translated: CASSSDTNEKLFF. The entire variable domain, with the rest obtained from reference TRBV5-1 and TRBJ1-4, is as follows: KAGVTQTPRYLIKTRGQQVTLSCSPISGHRSVSWYQQTPGQGLQFLFEYFSETQRNKGNFPGRFSGRQFSNSRSEMNVSTLELGDSALYLCASSSDTNEKLFFGSGTQLSVL.

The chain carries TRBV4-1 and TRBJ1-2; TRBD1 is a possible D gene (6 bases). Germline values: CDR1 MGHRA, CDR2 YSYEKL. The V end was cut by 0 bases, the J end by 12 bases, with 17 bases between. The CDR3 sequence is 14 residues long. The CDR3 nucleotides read TGCGCCAGCAGCCAAGATACCCGAGGGGGTCCGAACACCTTC. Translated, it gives CASSQDTRGGPNTF.

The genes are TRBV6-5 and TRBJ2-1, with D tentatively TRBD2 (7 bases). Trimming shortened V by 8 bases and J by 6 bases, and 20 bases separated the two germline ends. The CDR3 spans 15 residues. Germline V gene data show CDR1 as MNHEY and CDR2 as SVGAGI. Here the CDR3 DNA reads TGTGCCAGCGCCTTCCGGGGGGCCTTCGGCAATGAGCAGTTCTTC. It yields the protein CASAFRGAFGNEQFF.

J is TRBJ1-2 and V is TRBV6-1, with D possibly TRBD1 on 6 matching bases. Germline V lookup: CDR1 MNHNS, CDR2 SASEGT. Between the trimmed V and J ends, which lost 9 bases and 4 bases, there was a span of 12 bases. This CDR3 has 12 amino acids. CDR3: CASRQVPYGYTF. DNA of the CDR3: TGTGCCAGTCGACAGGTACCCTATGGCTACACCTTC.

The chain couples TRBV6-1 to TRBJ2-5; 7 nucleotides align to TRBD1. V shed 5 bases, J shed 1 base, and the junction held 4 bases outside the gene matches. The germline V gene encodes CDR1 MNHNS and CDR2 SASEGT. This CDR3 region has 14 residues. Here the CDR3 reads CASSKGQTQETQYF. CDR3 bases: TGTGCCAGCAGTAAGGGACAGACCCAAGAGACCCAGTACTTC.

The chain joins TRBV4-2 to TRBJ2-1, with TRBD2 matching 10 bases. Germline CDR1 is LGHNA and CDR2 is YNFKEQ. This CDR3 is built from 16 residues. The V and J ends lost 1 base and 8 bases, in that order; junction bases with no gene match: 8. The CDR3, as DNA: TGTGCCAGCAGCCAAGGGTCGGGACTAGCGAGGGATGAGCAGTTCTTC. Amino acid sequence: CASSQGSGLARDEQFF.

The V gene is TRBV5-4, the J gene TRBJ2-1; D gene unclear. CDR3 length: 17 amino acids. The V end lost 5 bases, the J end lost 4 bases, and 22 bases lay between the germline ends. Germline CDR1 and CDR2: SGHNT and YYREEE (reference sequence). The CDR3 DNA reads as TGTGCCAGCAGTTTAGTCCGGACGTCCATGGGATACAATGAGCAGTTCTTC. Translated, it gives CASSLVRTSMGYNEQFF.

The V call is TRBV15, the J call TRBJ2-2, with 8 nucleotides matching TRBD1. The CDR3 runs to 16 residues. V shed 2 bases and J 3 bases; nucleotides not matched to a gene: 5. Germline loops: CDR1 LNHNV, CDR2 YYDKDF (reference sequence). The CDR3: CATSRQGAADTGELFF. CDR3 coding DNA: TGTGCCACCAGCAGACAGGGGGCTGCAGACACCGGGGAGCTGTTTTTT. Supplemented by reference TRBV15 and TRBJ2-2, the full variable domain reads DAMVIQNPRYQVTQFGKPVTLSCSQTLNHNVMYWYQQKSSQAPKLLFHYYDKDFNNEADTPDNFQSRRPNTSFCFLDIRSPGLGDTAMYLCATSRQGAADTGELFFGEGSRLTVL.